Listed here is a single T cell receptor beta chain. Its antigen is currently unknown. From RNA transcripts, TCR beta CDR3 regions were amplified. The primer set for the first-round RT-PCR of the TCR CDR3 was HTBI. One entry per CDR3 protein, called by TCRdb with MiXCR from the multiplex PCR reads. The sample lists around 430,000 distinct CDR3 sequences, 14% to 15% occurring once. The data derive from a study of T cells in Graves' hyperthyroidism and ophthalmopathy. V lost 3 bases and J 0 bases, leaving 13 bases between the germline ends. CDR1 is SGDLS, CDR2 YYNGEE, per germline. This CDR3 is built from 16 residues. Study-wide results and limits: Most clonotypes expanded in the thyroid (above 0.001) were also present in blood. In the analysis, a 13 V-J model separated ophthalmopathy from stable hyperthyroidism.

This rearrangement joins TRBV9 to TRBJ1-3, with D unclear. This TCR derives from a woman aged 25 to 45 with Graves' hyperthyroidism. Sequencing input: blood. As DNA, the CDR3 is TGTGCCAGCAGCGAGAGGCCCAACCTCTCTGGAAACACCATATATTTT. Translated, it gives CASSERPNLSGNTIYF.